The rows below give T cell receptor beta chains drawn from one sample of a study of CD8 T cells in ankylosing spondylitis. TCRdb re-called the 5' RACE reads with MiXCR, one entry per CDR3 protein. Among 250,000 to 400,000 distinct CDR3 sequences listed, under 14% were seen once. Sequencing was performed on blood, either unsorted or a sorted T cell fraction (not recorded which). The source of these receptors is a female donor with ankylosing spondylitis or in good health (not recorded which). CDR3s leave out the opening cysteine and the closing phenylalanine or tryptophan.

V gene,J gene,CDR3 protein
TRBV20-1,TRBJ2-3,SAGTQGSTDTQY
TRBV6-1,TRBJ2-1,ASRTSEQF
TRBV6-2/TRBV6-3,TRBJ2-5,ASSFKIRHKQETQY
TRBV20-1,TRBJ2-3,SASPRVVNTQY
TRBV5-1,TRBJ2-3,ASSLVGVTDTQY
TRBV20-1,TRBJ2-5,SASHGRTQETQY
TRBV6-1,TRBJ1-6,ASKGDRVDTAPLH
TRBV6-1,TRBJ1-2,ASSKPDRGSGYT
TRBV27,TRBJ1-2,ASSSLGGADYGYT
TRBV5-1,TRBJ1-2,ASSLGDRGDGYT
TRBV20-1,TRBJ2-3,SARTPTDTQY
TRBV6-1,TRBJ1-2,ASRSKQTNGYT
TRBV30,TRBJ2-1,AWSGHNEQF
TRBV20-1,TRBJ1-5,SARETGLDQPQH
TRBV20-1,TRBJ1-5,SAREVKSNQPQH
TRBV7-2,TRBJ2-5,ASSFKNQETQY
TRBV20-1,TRBJ1-5,SAIRAGQGFNQPQH
TRBV29-1,TRBJ2-1,SADTTSYNEQF
TRBV6-4,TRBJ1-5,ASSVGKRDRNQPQH
TRBV7-2,TRBJ2-7,ASSLDFKQY
TRBV25-1,TRBJ2-1,ASSAARLAGDSYNEQF
TRBV19,TRBJ1-6,ASTSREEAPLH
TRBV6-2/TRBV6-3,TRBJ2-1,ASSYDRGGGNEQF
TRBV20-1,TRBJ2-3,SAIPSSLTDTQY
TRBV14,TRBJ1-2,ASSLNLGAGVIYGYT
TRBV7-9,TRBJ1-6,ASSNTRSGGVTLH
TRBV10-3,TRBJ1-2,AIGGTERFYGYT
TRBV20-1,TRBJ2-3,SAIQGGRASGDTQY
TRBV5-1,TRBJ2-7,ASSLATGGSYEQY
TRBV5-1,TRBJ1-1,ASRDSGQGHIEAF
TRBV20-1,TRBJ2-1,SARVRGTDSYNEQF
TRBV18,TRBJ2-2,ASSNQVPPGELF
TRBV20-1,TRBJ2-3,SARVPRGSRADTQY
TRBV11-2,TRBJ1-2,ASSLFGFSGGNGYT
TRBV27,TRBJ1-2,ASSSGQGFGYT
TRBV28,TRBJ1-4,ASSSAVWREPTEKLF
TRBV20-1,TRBJ1-2,SARLYPPAGEGGSYGYT